The present T cell receptor beta chain was sequenced within a study of blood T cell repertoires in COVID-19. Turning to the study itself: In each case, the material was cDNA or gDNA derived from T cells, B-cell-depleted T cells, or PBMCs.

In Seattle, patients joined the study during active infection and were tracked longitudinally. Original analysis: Reference gene primer amplification gave nucleated cell count estimates. Method: immunoSEQ multiplex PCR; TCRdb's copy keeps in-frame clones and lacks some. The DNA gave D and trimming, while V, J and clone size come from that table. The sample has some 260,000 clones; around nine tenths are singletons. The specimen was peripheral blood. The source is a woman aged 70-85 years with COVID-19, enrolled during active disease.

CDR3 region: CAWSKQEAGGYTF. Written as DNA, the CDR3 is TGTGCCTGGAGTAAGCAGGAAGCGGGTGGCTACACCTTC. The rearrangement joins TRBV30 to TRBJ1-2; D gene uncertain. Germline V gene data show CDR1 as GTSNPN and CDR2 as SVGIG (reference sequence). The CDR3 runs 13 residues. Trimming pared 2 bases from V and 7 bases from J, leaving 14 bases between.